The present T cell receptor (beta chain) was sequenced within a study of cytomegalovirus exposure and HLA in healthy donors. Study-wide results and limits: At a 0.05 false discovery rate, a later analysis found around 15,000 TCR beta sequences to be associated with HLA alleles.

This clone was detected a few times. Antigen: not known. V was pared by 3 bases and J by 4 bases, with 17 bases between. The CDR3 has 16 amino acids. CDR1 and CDR2 from the germline V gene are LNHDA and SQIVND (reference sequence). The study ran its PCR with 60 Vbeta and 13 Jbeta primers. Only in-frame clones appear in the TCRdb table, and some are missing; sequencing was by immunoSEQ multiplex PCR. The sample holds 150,000 to 200,000 clones, roughly 72% seen once. The sample taken for sequencing was PBMCs. This TCR was recovered from a woman between 40 and 55 years old in good health and CMV-seronegative. V is TRBV19 and J is TRBJ2-3, with D possibly being TRBD2 (6 bases). This chain's CDR3 is CASSMRGRMHSDTQYF. CDR3 DNA sequence: TGTGCCAGTAGTATGCGGGGTAGGATGCACTCAGATACGCAGTATTTT.